This T cell receptor beta chain appears in the sequencing data of a study of T cells in Graves' hyperthyroidism and ophthalmopathy (dated 2019 in TCRdb). For the study in its entirety: Peripheral blood was collected at initial diagnosis, before any treatment. TCR V-J signatures able to tell the groups apart were searched for in a discovery cohort of 90 to 100 patients, of whom more than 40 had Graves' ophthalmopathy and 57 had stable Graves' hyperthyroidism. Whether ophthalmopathy could be predicted prospectively was tested in an independent validation cohort made up of 18 to 20 hyperthyroidism patients plus 17 patients who later progressed to ophthalmopathy. The approximately 90 discovery patients were randomly split 7:3 into training and test sets. Thyroid tissue and blood T-cell repertoires from six Graves' hyperthyroidism patients were also compared in the study. Once sampling was done, hyperthyroidism patients were given methimazole at a starting dose of 30 mg daily, whereas ophthalmopathy patients were given high-dose intravenous methylprednisolone. The paper describes TCR Vbeta CDR3 sequencing of 120 to 150 peripheral blood samples, made up of roughly 45 ophthalmopathy patients, roughly 80 hyperthyroidism patients and around 17 progressor patients.

The TCR beta CDR3 regions were amplified from RNA transcripts. The TCR CDR3 was subjected to a first round of RT-PCR using the HTBI primer set and the Qiagen OneStep RT-PCR kit. Libraries were constructed in a second round of multiplex PCR, after which size selection and purification were performed. Sequencing of the libraries was done on an Illumina HiSeq2000 using paired-end 100 bp reads. For the original study's pipeline: SOAPnuke was used to process the raw data, throwing out any read that contained adapters or uncalled bases, had a mean Phred below 15, or lacked an exact constant-primer or identifier match. COPE v1.2.5 was used to merge high-quality paired reads, and clonotypes were defined as unique nucleotide sequences. MiTCR v1.1 was used to align clonotypes to the IMGT TRBV, TRBD and TRBJ reference segments. The analysis included only V-J combinations with a frequency above 0.0001, which together covered around 99% of the repertoires. A TCS score was defined as the ratio of F50 (clonal expansion) to E x V (chaos), with BLOSUM62-based TCRdist applied between CDR3 peptides within each V-J. Welch's t-statistics and random forest reduced just over 500 V-J features to some 14, which were used in a naive Bayes classifier (R e1071). The similarity between thyroid and blood repertoires was quantified using the Morisita-Horn index. TCRdb reanalyzed the raw reads on its own, using fastp at Q25 for trimming and MiXCR for clone calling, and kept in-frame beta chains. Every distinct CDR3 protein forms one entry, paired with its most common genes and DNA. For this entry, the V and J calls and clone size follow TCRdb and not the study's own pipeline. Counted in this sample were more than 500,000 distinct CDR3 sequences; around 15% of them appeared once. The ten most abundant clones make up around 4% of the sample.

This clonotype was recorded once. Its antigen has not been determined. A much larger clone differs from this one at a single base, so this may be a read error. Spanning cysteine to phenylalanine, the CDR3 consists of 14 amino acids. The only DNA kept is the CDR3, 42 bases in frame from the first base. The germline V gene provides CDR1 MNHEY and CDR2 SVGEGT. Ophthalmopathy patients had moderately to severely active disease, Clinical Activity Score of at least 3, NOSPECS grade of at least 4, and duration under 3 months. The study excluded patients with uncontrolled infections, other autoimmune diseases, pregnancy or lactation. Diagnoses relied on clinical symptoms, serum thyroxine and TRAb, thyroid ultrasound and orbital computed tomography. Ficoll-Paque density gradient centrifugation was used to isolate PBMCs from about 10 ml of fresh peripheral blood. Total RNA was extracted with Trizol reagent, and quality was checked on an Agilent 2100 Bioanalyzer.

What the authors observed across the whole study: Most expanded thyroid clonotypes (frequency above 0.001) were also found in blood, which suggests that blood repertoires may mirror thyroid immune responses. In cross-validation, a model built on a 13 V-J signature told ophthalmopathy apart from stable hyperthyroidism with approximately 90% sensitivity and roughly 81% specificity, and in testing the same model reached 80%/75%. In validation, progression to ophthalmopathy was predicted by the model with around 70% sensitivity and nearly 75% specificity, a median of around 5.9 months before onset. No statistical method was used to set the sample size in advance, and investigators knew the group allocation.

The sequence joins TRBV6-2 or TRBV6-3 to TRBJ2-7; 8 nucleotides in the junction match TRBD2. The material sequenced was blood. This sequence was found in a woman between 40 and 55 years old with Graves' ophthalmopathy. The nucleotide sequence is given as TGTGGCAGCCAGGTCAGCGGGAGTCGGCACGAGCAGTACTTC. Translation gives CGSQVSGSRHEQYF.